This TCR beta chain was sequenced in a study of blood T cell repertoires in COVID-19. Study background: Italy, Spain and the United States were the sources of the convalescent and acute COVID-19 samples. Nucleic acid was either cDNA or gDNA, and it came from T cells, B-cell-depleted T cells, or PBMCs.

V gave up 6 bases and J gave up 0 bases, with 11 bases separating them. This CDR3 region has 13 residues. Germline V gene data show CDR1 as SQVTM and CDR2 as ANQGSEA. Clones were read by immunoSEQ multiplex PCR, and TCRdb kept only the in-frame ones, dropping some. Among roughly 250,000 clones listed, about nine tenths were seen once. The chain carries TRBV29-1 and TRBJ1-1; D uncertain. Sequenced material: peripheral blood. This receptor was identified in a middle-aged woman with acute or convalescent COVID-19. CDR3 DNA: TGCAGCGTAGACGGTACTATGAACACTGAAGCTTTCTTT. Protein sequence: CSVDGTMNTEAFF.